A selection of T cell receptor beta chains follows, all from one sample in a study of blood T cells in healthy people across ages. TCRdb fed the 5' RACE reads into MiXCR, producing one record per CDR3 protein. Of 590,000 or so distinct CDR3 sequences in the sample, roughly 31% are singletons; the top ten hold around 16%. Source material: blood. These receptors all come from a woman at least 80 years old in good health. Both conserved end residues are part of each CDR3. D genes are given only for firm matches. Size tells how often a clone was seen (once, few, many) or the class of an expanded clone, and some rows leave it out.

J: TRBJ2-5; size: many; length: 15; D: TRBD2; V: TRBV7-9; CDR3: CASSLASGGGETQYF; DNA: TGTGCCAGCAGCTTAGCTTCCGGCGGGGGAGAGACCCAGTACTTC
J: TRBJ1-2; size: few; length: 12; D: NA; V: TRBV30; CDR3: CAWRGQGRSYTF; DNA: TGTGCCTGGAGGGGCCAGGGCAGAAGCTACACCTTC
J: TRBJ2-1; size: few; length: 16; D: TRBD1; V: TRBV5-5; CDR3: CASSLAPGQTYNEQFF; DNA: TGTGCCAGCAGCTTGGCTCCGGGACAGACCTACAATGAGCAGTTCTTC
J: TRBJ2-1; size: many; length: 16; D: TRBD2; V: TRBV6-6; CDR3: CASSYSRGANYNEQFF; DNA: TGTGCCAGCAGTTACTCGCGGGGGGCAAACTACAATGAGCAGTTCTTC
J: TRBJ2-7; size: NA; length: 13; D: TRBD1; V: TRBV6-1; CDR3: CASSGTARGEQYF; DNA: TGTGCCAGCAGCGGGACAGCACGGGGAGAGCAGTACTTC
J: TRBJ2-1; size: many; length: 15; D: TRBD1; V: TRBV29-1; CDR3: CSVLAGTGAYNEQFF; DNA: TGCAGCGTGCTCGCCGGGACAGGGGCCTACAATGAGCAGTTCTTC
J: TRBJ2-2; size: NA; length: 15; D: NA; V: TRBV5-1; CDR3: CASSLGQPNTGELFF; DNA: TGCGCCAGCAGCTTGGGTCAGCCGAACACCGGGGAGCTGTTTTTT
J: TRBJ2-3; size: many; length: 14; D: TRBD2; V: TRBV5-1; CDR3: CASSLGLVTDTQYF; DNA: TGTGCCAGCAGTTTGGGACTAGTGACAGATACGCAGTATTTT
J: TRBJ2-5; size: many; length: 16; D: NA; V: TRBV21-1; CDR3: CASSKAPVPNQETQYF; DNA: TGTGCCAGCAGCAAAGCGCCTGTCCCAAACCAAGAGACCCAGTACTTC
J: TRBJ1-4; size: many; length: 15; D: TRBD1; V: TRBV4-1; CDR3: CASSQDRGPDEKLFF; DNA: TGCGCCAGCAGCCAAGATAGGGGGCCCGATGAAAAACTGTTTTTT
J: TRBJ1-6; size: NA; length: 15; D: NA; V: TRBV20-1; CDR3: CSAKEEGENRSPLHF; DNA: TGCAGTGCTAAGGAGGAGGGGGAAAACCGGTCACCCCTCCACTTT
J: TRBJ1-4; size: many; length: 20; D: NA; V: TRBV4-3; CDR3: CASSQDSDSGDLGSVGKLFF; DNA: TGCGCCAGCAGCCAAGATTCGGACAGTGGTGACCTCGGGTCTGTAGGAAAACTGTTTTTT
J: TRBJ2-7; size: many; length: 15; D: TRBD2; V: TRBV7-2; CDR3: CASSPRLAGTYEQYF; DNA: TGTGCCAGCAGCCCGAGACTAGCGGGGACCTACGAGCAGTACTTC
J: TRBJ2-3; size: many; length: 16; D: TRBD2; V: TRBV5-1; CDR3: CASSLRQRGTTDTQYF; DNA: TGCGCCAGCAGCTTGCGGCAGCGGGGGACCACAGATACGCAGTATTTT
J: TRBJ1-2; size: many; length: 12; D: NA; V: TRBV7-9; CDR3: CASSLGGGRYTF; DNA: TGTGCCAGCAGCCTCGGCGGGGGTCGCTACACCTTC
J: TRBJ1-1; size: NA; length: 14; D: NA; V: TRBV2; CDR3: CASRAGTPNTEAFF; DNA: TGTGCCAGCAGGGCGGGGACACCGAACACTGAAGCTTTCTTT
J: TRBJ1-5; size: NA; length: 13; D: NA; V: TRBV20-1; CDR3: CSARGANNQPQHF; DNA: TGCAGTGCTAGGGGGGCTAACAATCAGCCCCAGCATTTT
J: TRBJ1-2; size: few; length: 13; D: TRBD1; V: TRBV2; CDR3: CASRGDRGEGYTF; DNA: TGTGCCAGCAGAGGAGACAGGGGGGAAGGCTACACCTTC
J: TRBJ2-5; size: many; length: 11; D: NA; V: TRBV6-5; CDR3: CASMRRETQYF; DNA: TGTGCCAGCATGCGGCGGGAGACCCAGTACTTC
J: TRBJ1-5; size: NA; length: 12; D: NA; V: TRBV24-1; CDR3: CVTSDSGLPQHF; DNA: TGTGTCACCAGTGATTCCGGGTTGCCCCAGCATTTT
J: TRBJ1-1; size: once; length: 13; D: NA; V: TRBV2; CDR3: CASSAQGSLEAFF; DNA: TGTGCCAGCAGCGCCCAGGGGTCACTTGAAGCTTTCTTT
J: TRBJ2-1; size: medium-sized; length: 15; D: NA; V: TRBV20-1; CDR3: CSARAGHSSYNEQFF; DNA: TGCAGTGCTAGGGCGGGGCATAGCTCCTACAATGAGCAGTTCTTC
J: TRBJ2-5; size: many; length: 14; D: NA; V: TRBV21-1; CDR3: CASRGSGVRETQYF; DNA: TGTGCCAGCAGAGGCTCAGGGGTACGGGAGACCCAGTACTTC
J: TRBJ2-3; size: NA; length: 14; D: TRBD2; V: TRBV6-1; CDR3: CASSESSGGDTQYF; DNA: TGTGCCAGCAGTGAATCTAGCGGGGGAGATACGCAGTATTTT
J: TRBJ2-7; size: many; length: 12; D: NA; V: TRBV5-1; CDR3: CASSWDKGEQYF; DNA: TGCGCCAGCAGCTGGGATAAGGGCGAGCAGTACTTC
J: TRBJ1-2; size: many; length: 15; D: NA; V: TRBV5-1; CDR3: CASSLAGRTNYGYTF; DNA: TGCGCCAGCAGCTTGGCCGGTAGGACCAACTATGGCTACACCTTC
J: TRBJ1-1; size: NA; length: 16; D: NA; V: TRBV6-5; CDR3: CASTPLNLGKNTEAFF; DNA: TGTGCCAGCACACCGTTAAATTTGGGAAAGAACACTGAAGCTTTCTTT
J: TRBJ1-5; size: many; length: 14; D: NA; V: TRBV7-2; CDR3: CASSQLVMNQPQHF; DNA: TGTGCCAGCAGCCAACTGGTGATGAATCAGCCCCAGCATTTT
J: TRBJ2-7; size: NA; length: 17; D: NA; V: TRBV5-1; CDR3: CASSLDVKGGVSYGQYF; DNA: TGCGCCAGCAGCTTGGATGTGAAGGGCGGGGTCTCCTACGGGCAGTACTTC
J: TRBJ1-2; size: many; length: 14; D: NA; V: TRBV30; CDR3: CAWTNLTGSYGYTF; DNA: TGTGCCTGGACCAATCTGACAGGTTCCTATGGCTACACCTTC
J: TRBJ2-1; size: many; length: 14; D: NA; V: TRBV7-2; CDR3: CASSPPRGYNEQFF; DNA: TGTGCCAGCAGCCCCCCAAGGGGCTACAATGAGCAGTTCTTC
J: TRBJ1-5; size: NA; length: 13; D: NA; V: TRBV27; CDR3: CASSSRANQPQHF; DNA: TGTGCCAGCAGTTCCCGGGCGAATCAGCCCCAGCATTTT
J: TRBJ2-1; size: many; length: 15; D: NA; V: TRBV6-1; CDR3: CASSDGRISYNEQFF; DNA: TGTGCCAGCAGTGACGGACGGATTTCGTACAATGAGCAGTTCTTC
J: TRBJ2-5; size: many; length: 14; D: TRBD1; V: TRBV7-9; CDR3: CASSEDRVWATQYF; DNA: TGTGCCAGCAGCGAGGACAGGGTTTGGGCAACCCAGTACTTC
J: TRBJ1-2; size: many; length: 15; D: NA; V: TRBV27; CDR3: CASSFGPSSADGYTF; DNA: TGTGCCAGCAGTTTCGGTCCCAGCTCAGCCGATGGCTACACCTTC
J: TRBJ2-7; size: NA; length: 15; D: TRBD1; V: TRBV24-1; CDR3: CATSAHGTELYEQYF; DNA: TGTGCCACCAGTGCCCACGGGACAGAACTCTACGAGCAGTACTTC
J: TRBJ2-1; size: NA; length: 17; D: NA; V: TRBV3-1; CDR3: CASSLSRRDPNSYEQDF; DNA: TGTGCCAGCAGCCTCTCCCGGCGGGACCCGAACTCCTACGAGCAGGACTTC
J: TRBJ2-5; size: NA; length: 12; D: NA; V: TRBV10-3; CDR3: CAISEETHEQYF; DNA: TGTGCCATCAGTGAGGAGACCCATGAGCAGTACTTC
J: TRBJ1-2; size: many; length: 13; D: TRBD1; V: TRBV7-2; CDR3: CASSPEQGFGYTF; DNA: TGTGCCAGCAGCCCCGAACAGGGGTTCGGCTACACCTTC
J: TRBJ1-4; size: few; length: 15; D: TRBD1; V: TRBV2; CDR3: CASSGGQGEGEKLFF; DNA: TGTGCCAGCAGCGGGGGACAGGGAGAGGGCGAAAAACTGTTTTTT
J: TRBJ2-7; size: many; length: 14; D: TRBD1; V: TRBV20-1; CDR3: CSADVGQGRDEQYF; DNA: TGCAGTGCAGACGTCGGACAGGGTCGGGACGAGCAGTACTTC
J: TRBJ1-2; size: many; length: 12; D: NA; V: TRBV20-1; CDR3: CSATTGSTGYTF; DNA: TGCAGTGCTACCACAGGGAGCACTGGCTACACCTTC
J: TRBJ2-1; size: many; length: 15; D: TRBD1; V: TRBV24-1; CDR3: CATSPGTGGKDEQFF; DNA: TGTGCCACCAGCCCCGGGACAGGGGGGAAGGATGAGCAGTTCTTC
J: TRBJ2-1; size: NA; length: 12; D: TRBD1; V: TRBV29-1; CDR3: CSVGDREGIRFF; DNA: TGCAGCGTTGGGGACAGGGAGGGGATCCGGTTCTTC
J: TRBJ2-2; size: NA; length: 14; D: NA; V: TRBV6-6; CDR3: CASSYSQNTGELFF; DNA: TGTGCCAGCAGTTACTCACAGAACACCGGGGAGCTGTTTTTT
J: TRBJ1-3; size: few; length: 16; D: TRBD1; V: TRBV3-1; CDR3: CASSQATSGGGNTIYF; DNA: TGTGCCAGCAGCCAAGCCACCTCAGGGGGTGGAAACACCATATATTTT
J: TRBJ1-6; size: NA; length: 15; D: NA; V: TRBV20-1; CDR3: CSAPDSGTEDSPLHF; DNA: TGCAGTGCTCCGGATTCCGGGACGGAGGATTCACCCCTCCACTTT
J: TRBJ2-7; size: many; length: 12; D: NA; V: TRBV6-2/TRBV6-3; CDR3: CASRYTGYEQYF; DNA: TGTGCCAGCAGGTATACAGGGTACGAGCAGTACTTC
J: TRBJ1-4; size: NA; length: 10; D: NA; V: TRBV29-1; CDR3: CSGGNEKLFF; DNA: TGCAGCGGAGGGAATGAAAAACTGTTTTTT
J: TRBJ1-2; size: once; length: 12; D: NA; V: TRBV29-1; CDR3: CSGEQGNYGYTF; DNA: TGCAGCGGTGAACAGGGAAACTATGGCTACACCTTC
J: TRBJ2-5; size: many; length: 13; D: NA; V: TRBV5-1; CDR3: CASSLHRGETQYF; DNA: TGCGCCAGCAGCTTGCACCGGGGAGAGACCCAGTACTTC
J: TRBJ2-1; size: NA; length: 19; D: TRBD2; V: TRBV7-2; CDR3: CASSLVWAGGRMGYNEQFF; DNA: TGTGCCAGCAGCTTAGTATGGGCGGGAGGTCGTATGGGCTACAATGAGCAGTTCTTC
J: TRBJ2-7; size: many; length: 13; D: NA; V: TRBV27; CDR3: CASSSRNSYEQYF; DNA: TGTGCCAGCAGTTCCCGAAACTCCTACGAGCAGTACTTC
J: TRBJ1-5; size: NA; length: 17; D: NA; V: TRBV7-2; CDR3: CASSLAGTGYSNQPQHF; DNA: TGTGCCAGCAGCTTAGCTGGGACTGGTTATAGCAATCAGCCCCAGCATTTT
J: TRBJ2-7; size: NA; length: 15; D: NA; V: TRBV3-1; CDR3: CASSRTSGHSYEQYF; DNA: TGTGCCAGCAGCCGAACCAGCGGCCACTCCTACGAGCAGTACTTC
J: TRBJ2-1; size: NA; length: 14; D: NA; V: TRBV5-1; CDR3: CASSLETTYNEQFF; DNA: TGCGCCAGCAGCTTGGAGACGACATACAATGAGCAGTTCTTC
J: TRBJ2-7; size: many; length: 14; D: NA; V: TRBV28; CDR3: CASSPHLQDYEQYF; DNA: TGTGCCAGCAGTCCACACTTACAGGACTACGAGCAGTACTTC
J: TRBJ2-4; size: many; length: 19; D: TRBD2; V: TRBV6-6; CDR3: CASSYRPSGGFVAKNIQYF; DNA: TGTGCCAGCAGTTACCGTCCTAGCGGGGGGTTCGTAGCCAAAAACATTCAGTACTTC
J: TRBJ1-2; size: many; length: 15; D: NA; V: TRBV3-1; CDR3: CASSQDDQGNYGYTF; DNA: TGTGCCAGCAGCCAAGATGACCAGGGGAACTATGGCTACACCTTC
J: TRBJ2-3; size: few; length: 16; D: NA; V: TRBV4-1; CDR3: CASSQESRNQGDTQYF; DNA: TGCGCCAGCAGCCAAGAGTCCCGAAACCAAGGCGATACGCAGTATTTT